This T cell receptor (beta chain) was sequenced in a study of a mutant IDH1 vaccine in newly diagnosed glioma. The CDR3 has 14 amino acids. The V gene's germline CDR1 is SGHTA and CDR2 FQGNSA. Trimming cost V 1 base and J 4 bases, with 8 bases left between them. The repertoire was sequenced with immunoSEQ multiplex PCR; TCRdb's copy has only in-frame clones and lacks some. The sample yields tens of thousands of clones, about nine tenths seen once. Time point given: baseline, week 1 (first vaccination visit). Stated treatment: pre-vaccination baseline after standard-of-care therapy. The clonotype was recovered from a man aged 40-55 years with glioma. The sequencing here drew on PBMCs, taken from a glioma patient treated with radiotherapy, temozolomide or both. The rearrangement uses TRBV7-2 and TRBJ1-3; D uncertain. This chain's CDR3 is CASSLGWAGNTIYF. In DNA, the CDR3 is TGTGCCAGCAGCTTAGGTTGGGCGGGAAACACCATATATTTT.